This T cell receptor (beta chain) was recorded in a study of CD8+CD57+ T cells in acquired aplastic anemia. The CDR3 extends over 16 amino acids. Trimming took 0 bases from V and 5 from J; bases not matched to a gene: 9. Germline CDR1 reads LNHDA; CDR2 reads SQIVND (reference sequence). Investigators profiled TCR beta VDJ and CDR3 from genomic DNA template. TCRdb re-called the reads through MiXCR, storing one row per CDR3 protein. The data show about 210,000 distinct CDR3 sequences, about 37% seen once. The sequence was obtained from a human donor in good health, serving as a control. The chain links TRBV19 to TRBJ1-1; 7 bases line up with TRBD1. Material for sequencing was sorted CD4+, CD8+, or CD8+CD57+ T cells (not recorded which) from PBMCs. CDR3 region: CASSIDRRQGGTEAFF. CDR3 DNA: TGTGCCAGTAGTATAGATAGGAGGCAGGGGGGAACTGAAGCTTTCTTT.